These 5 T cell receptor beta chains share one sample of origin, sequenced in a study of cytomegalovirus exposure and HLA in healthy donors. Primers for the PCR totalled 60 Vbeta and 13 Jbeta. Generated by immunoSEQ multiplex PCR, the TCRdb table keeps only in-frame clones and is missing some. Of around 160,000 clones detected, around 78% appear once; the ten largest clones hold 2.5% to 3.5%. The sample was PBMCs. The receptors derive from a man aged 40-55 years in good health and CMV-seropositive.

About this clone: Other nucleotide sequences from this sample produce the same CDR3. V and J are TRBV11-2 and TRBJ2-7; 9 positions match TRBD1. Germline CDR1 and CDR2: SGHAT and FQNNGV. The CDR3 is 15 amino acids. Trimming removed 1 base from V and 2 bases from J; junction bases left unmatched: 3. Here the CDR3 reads CASSLAGTGTYEQYF. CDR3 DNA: TGTGCCAGCAGCTTAGCGGGGACAGGGACCTACGAGCAGTACTTC.

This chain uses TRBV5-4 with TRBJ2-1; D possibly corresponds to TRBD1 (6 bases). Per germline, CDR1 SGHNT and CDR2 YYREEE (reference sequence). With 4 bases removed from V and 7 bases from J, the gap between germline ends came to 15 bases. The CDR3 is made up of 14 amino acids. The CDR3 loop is CASSQQGWGNEQFF. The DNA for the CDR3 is TGTGCCAGCAGCCAACAGGGTTGGGGGAATGAGCAGTTCTTC.

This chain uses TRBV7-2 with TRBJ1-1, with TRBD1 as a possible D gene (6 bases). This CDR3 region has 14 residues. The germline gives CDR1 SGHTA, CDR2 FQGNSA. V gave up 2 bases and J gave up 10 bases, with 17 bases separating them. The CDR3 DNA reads TGTGCCAGCAGCTTACATGGCCAGGGGAAAGGAGCTTTCTTT. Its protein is CASSLHGQGKGAFF.

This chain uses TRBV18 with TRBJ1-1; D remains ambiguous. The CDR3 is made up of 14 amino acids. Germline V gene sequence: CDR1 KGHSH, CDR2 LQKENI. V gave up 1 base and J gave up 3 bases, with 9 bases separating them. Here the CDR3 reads CASSPLQEYTEAFF. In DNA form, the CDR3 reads TGTGCCAGCTCACCACTCCAGGAATACACTGAAGCTTTCTTT.

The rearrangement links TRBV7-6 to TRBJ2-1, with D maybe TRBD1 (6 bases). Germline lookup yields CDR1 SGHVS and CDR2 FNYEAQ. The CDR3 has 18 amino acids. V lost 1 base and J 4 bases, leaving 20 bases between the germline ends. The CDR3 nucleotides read TGTGCCAGCAGCTTAGAAGGGGGTGCGGCTAGCCGTTACAATGAGCAGTTCTTC. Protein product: CASSLEGGAASRYNEQFF. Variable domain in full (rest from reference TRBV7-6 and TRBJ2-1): GAGVSQSPRYKVTKRGQDVALRCDPISGHVSLYWYRQALGQGPEFLTYFNYEAQQDKSGLPNDRFSAERPEGSISTLTIQRTEQRDSAMYRCASSLEGGAASRYNEQFFGPGTRLTVL.